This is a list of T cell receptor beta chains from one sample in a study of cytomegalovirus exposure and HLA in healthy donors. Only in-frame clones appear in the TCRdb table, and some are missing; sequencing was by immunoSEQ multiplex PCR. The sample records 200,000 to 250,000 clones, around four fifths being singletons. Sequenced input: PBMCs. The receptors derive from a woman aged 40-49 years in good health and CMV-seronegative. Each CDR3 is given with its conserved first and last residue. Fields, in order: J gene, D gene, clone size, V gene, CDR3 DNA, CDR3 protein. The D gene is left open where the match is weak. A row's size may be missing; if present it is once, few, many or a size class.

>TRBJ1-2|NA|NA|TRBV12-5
TGTGCTAGTGGTTTGAACAGGGCCCTTAACTATGGCTACACCTTC
CASGLNRALNYGYTF
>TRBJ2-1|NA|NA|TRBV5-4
TGTGCCAGCAGCTTGCAGGGGCCGGAGCAGTTCTTC
CASSLQGPEQFF
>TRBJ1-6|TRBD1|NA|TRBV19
TGTGCCAGTAGTGCTCTCCCAAACAGGGGGCGCGGATCACCCCTCCACTTT
CASSALPNRGRGSPLHF
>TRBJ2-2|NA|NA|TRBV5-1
TGCGCCAGCAGTTTCGGACTACAGCCGAACACCGGGGAGCTGTTTTTT
CASSFGLQPNTGELFF
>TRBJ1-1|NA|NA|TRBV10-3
TGTGCCATCAGTGTGACAGGGAACACTGAAGCTTTCTTT
CAISVTGNTEAFF
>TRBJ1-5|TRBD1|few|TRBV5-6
TGTGCCAGCAGCTTGAGGACAGGGGGCAATCAGCCCCAGCATTTT
CASSLRTGGNQPQHF
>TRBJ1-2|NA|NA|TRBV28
TGTGCCAGCAGCAGTCGTTGGGGCTACACCTTC
CASSSRWGYTF
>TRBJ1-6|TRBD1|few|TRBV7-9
TGTGCCAGCAGCTTAGAGAGGGGGCAGGATTCACCCCTCCACTTT
CASSLERGQDSPLHF
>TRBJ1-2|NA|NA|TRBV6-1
TGTGCCAGCAGTGGGGGACACGGCGCTAACTATGGCTACACCTTC
CASSGGHGANYGYTF
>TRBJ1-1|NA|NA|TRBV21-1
TGTGCCATTTGGTACGAGGACACTGAAGCTTTCTTT
CAIWYEDTEAFF
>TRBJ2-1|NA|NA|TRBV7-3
TGTGCCAGCAGCTTATACCCCACCAGCTCCTACAATGAGCAGTTCTTC
CASSLYPTSSYNEQFF
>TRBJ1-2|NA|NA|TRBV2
TGTGCCAGCAGTGAATTCAACCTGCTGACTTATGGCTACACCTTC
CASSEFNLLTYGYTF
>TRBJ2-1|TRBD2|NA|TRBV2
TGTGCCAGCAGTCTCGTACTAGCGGGGCATGAGCAGTTCTTC
CASSLVLAGHEQFF
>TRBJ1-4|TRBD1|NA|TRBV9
TGTGCCAGCAGCGTAGGGGGACAGGGGTCCGGGAAACTGTTTTTT
CASSVGGQGSGKLFF
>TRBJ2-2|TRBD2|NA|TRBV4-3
TGCGCCAGCAGCCAAGATCGGCTAGCGGGGGGGAGGGGGGAGCTGTTTTTT
CASSQDRLAGGRGELFF
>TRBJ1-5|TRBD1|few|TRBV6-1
TGTGCCAGCAGGGCCGGACAGGTGGGTCCCCAGCATTTT
CASRAGQVGPQHF
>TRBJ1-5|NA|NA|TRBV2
TGTGCCAGCAGTGAACGCAGGTTTAATCAGCCCCAGCATTTT
CASSERRFNQPQHF
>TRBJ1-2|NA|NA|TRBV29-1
TGCAGCGTTTACGTCTATTATGATGGCTACACCTTC
CSVYVYYDGYTF
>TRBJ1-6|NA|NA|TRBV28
TGTGCCAGCAGTTCCCCGCCAGGTCGGTTTACTAATTCACCCCTCCACTTT
CASSSPPGRFTNSPLHF
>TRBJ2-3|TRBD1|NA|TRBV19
TGTGCCAGCACCCGCCAGGGGGCTTTGGTCACAGATACGCAGTATTTT
CASTRQGALVTDTQYF
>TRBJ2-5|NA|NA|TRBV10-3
TGTGCCATCAGTCAGGGGAGAGAGACCCAGTACTTC
CAISQGRETQYF
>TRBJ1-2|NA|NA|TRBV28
TGTGCCAGCAGTTTATCGGGTAGCGGGGTGACTAACTATGGCTACACCTTC
CASSLSGSGVTNYGYTF
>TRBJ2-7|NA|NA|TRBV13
TGTGCCAGCAGCTCTTATAACCTAGGGGGCTACGAGCAGTACTTC
CASSSYNLGGYEQYF
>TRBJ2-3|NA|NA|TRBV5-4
TGTGCCAGCTCCCCCGGGAGCCATAGCACAGATACGCAGTATTTT
CASSPGSHSTDTQYF
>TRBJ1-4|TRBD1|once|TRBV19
TGTGCCAGCAAGGACAGGGGGCTGTCTAATGAAAAACTGTTTTTT
CASKDRGLSNEKLFF
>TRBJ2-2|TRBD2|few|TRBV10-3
TGTGCCATCAGTGAGTCTGGAGCGGGGGGGCCTGTCGGGGAGCTGTTTTTT
CAISESGAGGPVGELFF
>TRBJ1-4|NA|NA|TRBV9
TGTGCCAGCAGCGTAGCAGGGGCCGGTAATGAAAAACTGTTTTTT
CASSVAGAGNEKLFF
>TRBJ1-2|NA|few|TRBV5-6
TGTGCCAGCAGCTTGGGGGGAGACTATGGCTACACCTTC
CASSLGGDYGYTF
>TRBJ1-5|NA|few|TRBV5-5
TGTGCCAGCAGCTTGCTCCAGGGCAGTCAGCCCCAGCATTTT
CASSLLQGSQPQHF
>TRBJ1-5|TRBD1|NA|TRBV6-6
TGTGCCAGCAGCCGAGGGGGCGCTGGCAATCAGCCCCAGCATTTT
CASSRGGAGNQPQHF
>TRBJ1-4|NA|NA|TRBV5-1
TGCGCCAGCAGCGCGGGACGGGTGTCGACTAATGAAAAACTGTTTTTT
CASSAGRVSTNEKLFF
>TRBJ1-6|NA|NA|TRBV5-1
TGCGCCAGCAGGGAGGGAGGTAACTCCTATAATTCACCCCTCCACTTT
CASREGGNSYNSPLHF
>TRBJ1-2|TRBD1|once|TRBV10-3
TGTGCCATCAGTGAGACGACAGGGGATGGATTCTATGGCTACACCTTC
CAISETTGDGFYGYTF
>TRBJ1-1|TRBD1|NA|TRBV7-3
TGTGCCAGCAGCAGGACAGGGTCGGACACTGAAGCTTTCTTT
CASSRTGSDTEAFF
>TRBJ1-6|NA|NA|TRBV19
TGTGCCAGTAGTATTACAGGAACTCTCCACTTT
CASSITGTLHF
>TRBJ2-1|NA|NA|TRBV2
TGTGCCAGCAGTGAGAGTGGTTACAATGAGCAGTTCTTC
CASSESGYNEQFF
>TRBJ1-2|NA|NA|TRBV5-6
TGTGCCAGCAGCTTGGTTTCTGGCGGCTACACCTTC
CASSLVSGGYTF
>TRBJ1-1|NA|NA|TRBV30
TGTGCCTGGAGAAAAGGACTAGGGCCGAACACTGAAGCTTTCTTT
CAWRKGLGPNTEAFF
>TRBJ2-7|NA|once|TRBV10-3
TGTGCCATCAGGCCAGGGGAATCAGACGAGCAGTACTTC
CAIRPGESDEQYF
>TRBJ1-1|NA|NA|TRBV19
TGTGCCAGTAGCGTTGACAGTTTGAACACTGAAGCTTTCTTT
CASSVDSLNTEAFF
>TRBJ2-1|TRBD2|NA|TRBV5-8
TGTGCCAGCAGCTTTAGGACTAGGTACAATGAGCAGTTCTTC
CASSFRTRYNEQFF
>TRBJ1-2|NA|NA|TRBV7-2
TGTGCCAGCAGCCCAGGGCCCTCTTCTAACTATGGCTACACCTTC
CASSPGPSSNYGYTF
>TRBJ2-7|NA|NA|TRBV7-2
TGTGCCAGCAGCTTCAACTCCTACGAGCAGTACTTC
CASSFNSYEQYF
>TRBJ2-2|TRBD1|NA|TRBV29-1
TGCAGCGCCAACAGGGGGGCCACCGGGGAGCTGTTTTTT
CSANRGATGELFF
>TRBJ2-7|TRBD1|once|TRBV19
TGTGCCAGTAGTCCTAGGACAGGGGGCTACGAGCAGTACTTC
CASSPRTGGYEQYF
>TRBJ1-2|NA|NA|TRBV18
TGTGCCAGCTCACCACCCGGGCAGGGATGGGGCTACACCTTC
CASSPPGQGWGYTF